This T cell receptor beta chain was captured in a study of radiation and T cells in renal cell carcinoma. In germline, CDR1 is SNHLY, CDR2 FYNNEI. V shed 1 base and J 6 bases; nucleotides not matched to a gene: 4. The CDR3 covers 15 residues. The sample holds a few counts of this clone. Its cognate antigen is unknown. Time point denoted: blood 4 weeks post-SBRT, at nephrectomy. Treatment of the sample: 15 Gy SBRT to primary tumor, nephrectomy 4 weeks later. Blood was sampled at baseline, 2 weeks and 4 weeks after SBRT. Clear cell pathology was present in this patient's renal cell carcinoma. The study, taken as a whole, reports: Pretreatment tumor biopsies were lacking, so baseline clonotypes are unknown. From baseline, blood top tumor clonotypes peaked at 2 weeks post-radiation.

The assay was immunoSEQ multiplex PCR, and TCRdb's table has in-frame clones only and misses some. The sample records about 170,000 clones, 88% being singletons. The clonotype was recovered from a woman between 45 and 60 years old with renal cell carcinoma. The V and J genes are TRBV2 and TRBJ2-3; TRBD2 matches 10 bases. The sequencing used blood, collected from a patient whose treatment included radiotherapy and nephrectomy. The CDR3 sequence: CASSEGLAGVDTQYF. CDR3 sequence (DNA): TGTGCCAGCAGTGAAGGCCTAGCGGGGGTGGATACGCAGTATTTT.